Presented here are 5 T cell receptor beta chains from one specimen sequenced in a study of T cells in Graves' hyperthyroidism and ophthalmopathy (dated by TCRdb to 2018 to 2020). The library relied on multiplex PCR. Sequencer: Illumina HiSeq 2000. The TCR beta CDR3 regions were amplified from RNA transcripts. The TCR CDR3 was subjected to a first round of RT-PCR using the HTBI primer set and the Qiagen OneStep RT-PCR kit. TCRdb applied fastp at Q25 and MiXCR to the public reads, then kept only in-frame beta chains. Entries that share a CDR3 protein sequence are merged under the most common genes and DNA. The sample table contains approximately 380,000 distinct CDR3 sequences; only one count was recorded for about 19% of them. The ten largest account for about 3.5% of the sample. The sequenced material came from blood. These receptors were taken from a woman between 18 and 29 years old with Graves' hyperthyroidism.

This clonotype was picked up many times. V and J are TRBV7-9 and TRBJ2-2, with D possibly matching TRBD2 (5 bases). The V gene's germline CDR1 is SEHNR and CDR2 FQNEAQ (reference sequence). Trimming shortened V by 2 bases and J by 1 base, and 8 bases separated the two germline ends. The CDR3 is made up of 15 amino acids. CDR3 protein: CASSLFRENTGELFF. DNA of the CDR3: TGTGCCAGCAGCTTATTTCGGGAGAACACCGGGGAGCTGTTTTTT.

A few counts support this clonotype. CDR3 in amino acids: CASSPGGPEETQYF. The CDR3 region has the DNA TGCGCCAGCAGCCCCGGGGGTCCGGAGGAGACCCAGTACTTC. The chain employs TRBV5-1 and TRBJ2-5; a possible D gene is TRBD2 (6 bases). Trimming cost V 4 bases and J 5 bases, with 15 bases left between them. The CDR3 is 14 residues long. Looked up from germline, CDR1 is SGHRS and CDR2 is YFSETQ. The full variable domain, completed using reference TRBV5-1 and TRBJ2-5, is KAGVTQTPRYLIKTRGQQVTLSCSPISGHRSVSWYQQTPGQGLQFLFEYFSETQRNKGNFPGRFSGRQFSNSRSEMNVSTLELGDSALYLCASSPGGPEETQYFGPGTRLLVL.

This clonotype has at least ten counts. The chain employs TRBV7-8 and TRBJ1-5; 11 positions match TRBD1. Germline V lookup: CDR1 SGHVS, CDR2 FQNEAQ. The CDR3 length is 17 residues. Losses at the gene ends were 4 bases for V and 3 bases for J; bases not matched to a gene: 8. The CDR3 here is CASSSRTGGWANQPQHF. CDR3 sequence (DNA): TGTGCCAGCAGCTCCAGGACAGGGGGCTGGGCCAATCAGCCCCAGCATTTT.

This clonotype was seen repeatedly, ten times or more. The chain uses TRBV2 and TRBJ1-2; D remains unclear. This CDR3 comprises 12 residues. Germline CDR1 reads SNHLY; CDR2 reads FYNNEI. The CDR3 bases are TGTGCTAATAGCAATGTCAGATTTGGCTACACCTTC. Translation gives CANSNVRFGYTF. The full variable domain, in which reference TRBV2 and TRBJ1-2 provide the parts outside the CDR3, is EPEVTQTPSHQVTQMGQEVILRCVPISNHLYFYWYRQILGQKVEFLVSFYNNEISEKSEIFDDQFSVERPDGSNFTLKIRSTKLEDSAMYFCANSNVRFGYTFGSGTRLTVV.

This clonotype occurred many times. The rearrangement joins TRBV20-1 to TRBJ1-5; no clear D gene. This CDR3 spans 15 amino acids. The germline V and J ends were trimmed by 5 bases and 0 bases, with 14 bases remaining between them. Germline CDR1 reads DFQATT; CDR2 reads SNEGSKA (reference sequence). CDR3 region: CSAPRTGNSNQPQHF. DNA for the CDR3: TGCAGTGCTCCAAGGACCGGGAATAGCAATCAGCCCCAGCATTTT.